This TCR beta chain was profiled in a study of cytomegalovirus exposure and HLA in healthy donors. Measured with immunoSEQ multiplex PCR; TCRdb has only the in-frame clones, and not every one. The sample includes 140,000 or so clones, roughly 89% seen only once; the top ten take around 9%. The TCR originated in a woman in her late teens or twenties in good health and CMV-seropositive. Sequencing was done on a sample of PBMCs.

DNA for the CDR3: TGTGCCTGTGGGGACTCTAGAACCGTGCAGTACTTC. This translates into CACGDSRTVQYF. The chain combines TRBV30 with TRBJ2-7, with a tentative D call TRBD2 (6 bases). Trimming cost V 6 bases and J 9 bases, with 18 bases left between them. CDR3 length: 12 residues. Germline V gene sequence: CDR1 GTSNPN, CDR2 SVGIG (reference sequence).